Presented here are 24 T cell receptor beta chains from one specimen sequenced in a study of metastatic and nonmetastatic thyroid tumors. TCRdb re-analyzed the PCR reads through MiXCR. The table has about 22,000 clones, roughly 15% seen once. Every patient underwent thyroid surgery untreated. Sequencing was carried out using tumor tissue. The receptor set was obtained from a female donor with papillary thyroid cancer or a benign thyroid nodule (not recorded which). Some clones in this sample may be carry-over from other donors' samples.

The table lists this clone with many counts. The V call is TRBV30, the J call TRBJ2-3; 9 bases line up with TRBD2. This CDR3 comprises 17 residues. The V and J ends lost 3 bases and 4 bases, in that order; junction bases with no gene match: 14. Germline V gene data show CDR1 as GTSNPN and CDR2 as SVGIG (reference sequence). CDR3 bases: TGTGCCTGGAGCGATAGACCCTCTAGCGGGGAGGCAGATACGCAGTATTTT. Amino acids: CAWSDRPSSGEADTQYF.

This clone has ten or more counts. A much bigger clone sits one base away, suggesting this may be a read error. The missing conserved phenylalanine or tryptophan at the end of this CDR3 makes a read error likely. The V call is TRBV5-1, the J call TRBJ1-1; D gene unclear. This CDR3 region has 14 residues. V was pared by 4 bases and J by 1 base, with 11 bases between. Germline V gene sequence: CDR1 SGHRS, CDR2 YFSETQ. The CDR3 DNA reads as TGCGCCAGCAGCCTCTCCACAGCGAACACTGAAGCTTTCTCT. Translation: CASSLSTANTEAFS.

This clone came up many times. The J gene is TRBJ2-6, the V gene TRBV9, with TRBD2 matching 8 bases. The ends lost 2 bases at V and 0 bases at J; junction bases unmatched: 7. This CDR3 region has 18 residues. Germline V gene data show CDR1 as SGDLS and CDR2 as YYNGEE. CDR3 bases: TGTGCCAGCAGCGTTGGTTCGGGGGGGCACTCTGGGGCCAACGTCCTGACTTTC. Residues: CASSVGSGGHSGANVLTF. The full variable domain, its missing parts supplied by reference TRBV9 and TRBJ2-6, is DSGVTQTPKHLITATGQRVTLRCSPRSGDLSVYWYQQSLDQGLQFLIQYYNGEERAKGNILERFSAQQFPDLHSELNLSSLELGDSALYFCASSVGSGGHSGANVLTFGAGSRLTVL.

This clone was counted many times. The V and J genes are TRBV7-9 and TRBJ2-1; tentative D call: TRBD2 (5 bases). The CDR3 sequence is 13 residues long. The V end was cut by 6 bases, the J end by 8 bases, with 14 bases between. The V gene's germline CDR1 is SEHNR and CDR2 FQNEAQ (reference sequence). This chain's CDR3 is CASSKGMRDEQFF. The CDR3 DNA follows: TGTGCCAGCAGTAAGGGCATGAGGGATGAGCAGTTCTTC.

This clone has at least ten counts. The rearrangement joins TRBV20-1 to TRBJ1-2; 11 bases line up with TRBD1. V lost 5 bases, J lost 7 bases, and 12 bases stayed unmatched. Germline V gene sequence: CDR1 DFQATT, CDR2 SNEGSKA (reference sequence). The CDR3 contains 15 residues. CDR3 sequence reads: CSAFGAGQGEGGYTF. The CDR3 coding sequence is TGCAGTGCTTTCGGGGCGGGACAGGGGGAGGGTGGCTACACCTTC.

The chain has TRBV5-1 and TRBJ1-5, with TRBD1 matching over 9 bases. CDR1 and CDR2 (germline): SGHRS, YFSETQ. V trimming: 3 bases; J trimming: 5 bases; junction bases outside the gene matches: 12. The CDR3 loop spans 17 amino acids. This CDR3 reads CASSSAPGTGSYQPQHF. In DNA form, the CDR3 reads TGCGCCAGCAGCTCCGCTCCCGGGACAGGGAGCTATCAGCCCCAGCATTTT.

The chain's CDR3 is CASSCTGTDTQYF. CDR3 coding DNA: TGCGCCAGCAGTTGTACAGGCACAGATACGCAGTATTTT. The rearrangement links TRBV5-1 to TRBJ2-3; D is ambiguous. Per the germline V gene, CDR1 is SGHRS and CDR2 is YFSETQ. The V gene lost 5 bases and the J gene lost 1 base, with 8 bases spanning the gap. The CDR3 is made up of 13 amino acids.

This clone was counted ten times or more. The conserved closing phenylalanine or tryptophan is absent in this CDR3, likely reflecting a read error. The V call is TRBV6-1, the J call TRBJ2-7; 8 bases agree with TRBD1. CDR1 and CDR2 from the germline V gene are MNHNS and SASEGT. The CDR3 sequence is 15 residues long. DNA of the CDR3: TGTGCCAGCAGTGTCCGGGACAGGCACTCCCACGAGCAGTACTCC. Protein: CASSVRDRHSHEQYS.

This clone was recorded at least ten times. The CDR3, as DNA: TGCAGTGCTAGTATTGGACAGCAACAAGAGACCCAGTACTTC. It yields the protein CSASIGQQQETQYF. J is TRBJ2-5 and V is TRBV20-1; tentatively, D is TRBD1 (6 bases). Germline V lookup: CDR1 DFQATT, CDR2 SNEGSKA (reference sequence). CDR3 size: 14 residues. V lost 3 bases to trimming and J lost 2 bases, with 13 bases between them.

This clone turned up a few times. Sequence at one end of the junction differs from germline and may be a read error. The J gene is TRBJ2-7, the V gene TRBV28, with D possibly TRBD1 on 7 matching bases. This CDR3 spans 15 amino acids. CDR1 and CDR2 (germline): MDHEN, SYDVKM. CDR3 residues: CASSLLQGGSYQQYF. In DNA form, the CDR3 reads TGTGCCAGCAGTTTACTCCAGGGGGGATCCTACCAGCAGTACTTC. Full variable domain (remainder filled in from reference TRBV28 and TRBJ2-7): DVKVTQSSRYLVKRTGEKVFLECVQDMDHENMFWYRQDPGLGLRLIYFSYDVKMKEKGDIPEGYSVSREKKERFSLILESASTNQTSMYLCASSLLQGGSYQQYFGPGTRLTVT.

This clone was picked up many times. In DNA, the CDR3 is TGTGCCAGCAAGGCCGCGGCCGGGAGAAACACCATATATTTT. Protein sequence: CASKAAAGRNTIYF. The chain is built from TRBV19 and TRBJ1-3; no reliable D call. The germline gives CDR1 LNHDA, CDR2 SQIVND (reference sequence). V lost 9 bases and J lost 5, with 17 bases in between. The CDR3 sequence is 14 residues long.

This clone was recorded at least ten times. This chain uses TRBV9 with TRBJ2-1; D is perhaps TRBD1 (5 bases). The CDR3 length is 15 residues. The V end lost 0 bases, the J end lost 7 bases, and 14 bases lay between the germline ends. Germline V gives CDR1 SGDLS, CDR2 YYNGEE. For the CDR3, the DNA is TGTGCCAGCAGCGTAGACACAGGCTTGGGGAATGAGCAGTTCTTC. Its translation is CASSVDTGLGNEQFF.

This clone was picked up many times. This chain uses TRBV5-4 with TRBJ1-2; 8 bases are a match to TRBD1. V trimming: 5 bases; J trimming: 4 bases; junction bases outside the gene matches: 7. The CDR3 is 14 residues long. Germline assignment: CDR1 SGHNT and CDR2 YYREEE (reference sequence). The CDR3: CASSPGQGIYGYTF. In DNA form, the CDR3 reads TGTGCCAGCAGTCCAGGACAGGGAATCTATGGCTACACCTTC.

This clone appeared many times. The rearrangement joins TRBV2 to TRBJ1-1; 10 nucleotides agree with TRBD1. The CDR3 extends over 15 amino acids. J was trimmed by 6 bases and V by 9 bases; bases with no gene match: 13. Germline V gene sequence: CDR1 SNHLY, CDR2 FYNNEI. The CDR3 loop reads CASQRQGAGVAEAFF. The CDR3, as DNA: TGTGCCAGTCAGCGACAGGGGGCGGGAGTCGCTGAAGCTTTCTTT.

This clone was seen repeatedly, ten times or more. CDR3 sequence reads: CASSPTGTLNTIYF. CDR3 nucleotides: TGTGCCAGCTCACCAACCGGGACACTAAACACCATATATTTT. V usage is TRBV18 and J usage is TRBJ1-3; a weak D match, TRBD1 (6 bases). Germline CDR1 KGHSH, CDR2 LQKENI. This CDR3 region has 14 residues. Trimming pared 2 bases from V and 6 bases from J, leaving 11 bases between. The complete variable domain, with remaining parts taken from reference TRBV18 and TRBJ1-3, reads NAGVMQNPRHLVRRRGQEARLRCSPMKGHSHVYWYRQLPEEGLKFMVYLQKENIIDESGMPKERFSAEFPKEGPSILRIQQVVRGDSAAYFCASSPTGTLNTIYFGEGSWLTVV.

The J gene is TRBJ2-1, the V gene TRBV2; D ambiguous. V gave up 6 bases and J gave up 0 bases, with 15 bases separating them. Germline-derived CDR1 and CDR2 are SNHLY and FYNNEI. This CDR3 is built from 16 residues. As DNA, the CDR3 is TGTGCCAGCAGCTTCGTGGCGTCCAGCTCCTACAATGAGCAGTTCTTC. It translates to CASSFVASSSYNEQFF.

This clone was recorded at least ten times. The chain links TRBV5-1 to TRBJ2-1; 7 bases line up with TRBD1. This CDR3 contains 15 residues. Germline V lookup: CDR1 SGHRS, CDR2 YFSETQ. J lost 0 bases, V lost 4 bases, and 4 bases had no gene match. The DNA of the CDR3 is TGCGCCAGCAGCGAAGCAGGGGGCTCCTACAATGAGCAGTTCTTC. It specifies CASSEAGGSYNEQFF.

Ten or more counts support this clone. The chain carries TRBV6-5 and TRBJ1-1; D is possibly TRBD1 (6 bases). Trimming took 2 bases from V and 2 from J, leaving 15 bases between them. Germline loops: CDR1 MNHEY, CDR2 SVGAGI. CDR3 length: 16 amino acids. The CDR3 DNA sequence: TGTGCCAGCAGTTACGCGCCGGTGGGGGGCAACACTGAAGCTTTCTTT. This sequence encodes CASSYAPVGGNTEAFF.

Of note for this clone: The CDR3 end shows no conserved phenylalanine or tryptophan, and so a read error is likely. The rearrangement joins TRBV2 to TRBJ1-5; D is uncertain. CDR1 and CDR2 (germline): SNHLY, FYNNEI. Trimming took off 5 bases at V and 3 bases at J, with 14 bases between the two ends. This CDR3 is built from 15 residues. CDR3 nucleotide sequence: TGTGCCAGCAGTTTGCAGGTTGGGAACAATCAGCCCCAGCATCTT. Translated, it gives CASSLQVGNNQPQHL.

This clone has at least ten counts. The chain recombines TRBV12-3 or TRBV12-4 with TRBJ2-3; D may match TRBD1 or TRBD2 (5 bases each). V dropped 1 base and J dropped 2 bases, with 13 bases sitting between them. CDR3 length: 16 residues. The CDR3 DNA reads TGTGCCAGCAGTTTAGGGGGTCGGGACGCCACAGATACGCAGTATTTT. It yields the protein CASSLGGRDATDTQYF.

In its sample, this clone was seen many times. This chain connects TRBV10-3 to TRBJ2-5; a weak D match, TRBD2 (5 bases). The germline gives CDR1 ENHRY, CDR2 SYGVKD. V was shortened by 0 bases and J by 0 bases, with 5 bases between the two germline ends. This CDR3 spans 14 amino acids. CDR3 sequence (DNA): TGTGCCATCAGTGAGTCGCGGGACCAAGAGACCCAGTACTTC. Its translation is CAISESRDQETQYF.

This clone was picked up many times. The rearrangement links TRBV18 to TRBJ1-1; D may be TRBD1 (6 bases). The CDR3 sequence is 15 residues long. Germline V gene lookup returns CDR1 KGHSH and CDR2 LQKENI. Trimming took off 2 bases at V and 5 bases at J, with 15 bases between the two ends. Here the CDR3 DNA reads TGTGCCAGCTCACCATCCACAGGGAGCAGGACTGAAGCTTTCTTT. Its translation: CASSPSTGSRTEAFF.

V is TRBV27 and J is TRBJ2-1; no clear D gene. CDR3 length: 13 residues. Trimming took 8 bases from V and 5 from J, leaving 13 bases between them. Germline CDR1 is MNHEY and CDR2 is SMNVEV (reference sequence). The CDR3 DNA reads TGTGCCAGCTCGAGTGCGTTCGACAATGAGCAGTTCTTC. It is translated as CASSSAFDNEQFF.

The table lists this clone with many counts. The rearrangement uses TRBV4-1 and TRBJ2-3, with TRBD2 identical over 10 bases. CDR1 MGHRA and CDR2 YSYEKL come from the germline V gene. The V and J ends lost 5 bases and 1 base, in that order; junction bases with no gene match: 6. The CDR3 covers 16 residues. The CDR3 region is CASSFGSGRGTDTQYF. The DNA for the CDR3 is TGCGCCAGCAGCTTCGGAAGCGGGAGGGGCACAGATACGCAGTATTTT.